Below, one T cell receptor (beta chain) is given with its context. What it binds is not known. Sequenced by immunoSEQ multiplex PCR; TCRdb stores in-frame clones only, minus some. The sample contains some 88,000 clones, just over 90% of which appear only once. The data were taken from a study of T cell responses to AZD1222 COVID-19 vaccine. In the study overall: Pooled in the analysis were second doses at about 4 or about 12 weeks.

Regarding the study as a whole: Spike-specific TCR depth and breadth grew after two AZD1222 doses.

The TCR sequence derives from an adult in good health. The source material was peripheral blood, sampled on day 0 of AZD1222 vaccination.

CDR3 sequence reads: CASSLIGTSGARGEQYF. CDR3 coding DNA: TGTGCCAGCAGTTTAATTGGGACTAGCGGGGCCCGGGGCGAGCAGTACTTC. The rearrangement uses TRBV28 and TRBJ2-7; TRBD2 agrees at 13 bases. CDR1 MDHEN and CDR2 SYDVKM come from the germline V gene. The V segment lost 2 bases and the J segment 6 bases; nucleotides outside the gene matches: 10. This CDR3 has 17 residues.